This record covers a single TCR beta chain. The antigen is undetermined. Libraries for TCR beta were made by quantitative 5'-RACE with molecular barcodes. TCRdb re-analysed the 5' RACE reads in MiXCR, keeping a single row per CDR3 protein. The profile covers 200,000 to 250,000 distinct CDR3 sequences, with approximately 7.3% appearing a single time and 13% to 15% taken by the ten largest. The length of the CDR3 is 13 residues. Germline-derived CDR1 and CDR2 are MNHEY and SMNVEV (reference sequence). The V gene lost 6 bases and the J gene lost 4 bases, with 10 bases spanning the gap. The record originates from a study of CD8 T cells in ankylosing spondylitis. General observations from the study: Roughly eight highly homologous variants formed a TCR beta motif that appeared characteristic of ankylosing spondylitis blood.

Sequenced: blood, either unsorted or a sorted T cell fraction (not recorded which). The V call is TRBV27, the J call TRBJ2-1; no reliable D call. This receptor was taken from a male donor with ankylosing spondylitis. CDR3 residues: CASSPPLYNEQFF. For the CDR3, the DNA is TGTGCCAGCAGCCCCCCCCTATACAATGAGCAGTTCTTC.